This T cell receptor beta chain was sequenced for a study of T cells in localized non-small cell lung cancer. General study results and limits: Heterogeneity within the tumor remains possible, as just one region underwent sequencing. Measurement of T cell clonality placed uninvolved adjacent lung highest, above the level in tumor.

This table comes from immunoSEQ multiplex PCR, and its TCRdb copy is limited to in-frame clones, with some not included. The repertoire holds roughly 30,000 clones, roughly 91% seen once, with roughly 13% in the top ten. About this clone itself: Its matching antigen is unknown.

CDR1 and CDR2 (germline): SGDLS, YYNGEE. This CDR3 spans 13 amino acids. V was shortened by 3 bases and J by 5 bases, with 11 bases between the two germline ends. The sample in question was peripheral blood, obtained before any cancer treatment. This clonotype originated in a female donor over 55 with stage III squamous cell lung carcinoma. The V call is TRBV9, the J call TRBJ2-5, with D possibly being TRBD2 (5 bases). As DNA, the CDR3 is TGTGCCAGCAGCGAAGGGCCGGGGGAGACCCAGTACTTC. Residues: CASSEGPGETQYF.